This TCR beta chain was found in a study of blood T cell repertoires in COVID-19. The wider study: In each case, the material was cDNA or gDNA derived from T cells, B-cell-depleted T cells, or PBMCs.

In the original workflow: Counts of nucleated cells, estimated from reference gene primer amplification, were obtained. The assay was immunoSEQ multiplex PCR, and TCRdb's table has in-frame clones only and misses some. The D gene and trimming were derived from the DNA, and the V and J assignments and clone size from that table. The data contain 200,000 to 250,000 clones, 83% of them singletons. Participants' reported clinical history set cohort assignment. Those designated as exposed participants met a COVID-19 case within 2 weeks before study entry. Germline lookup yields CDR1 SEHNR and CDR2 FQNEAQ (reference sequence). The CDR3 has 16 amino acids. Trimming pared 5 bases from V and 3 bases from J, leaving 20 bases between.

The sample comprised PBMCs or T cells enriched from blood (not recorded which). This chain connects TRBV7-9 to TRBJ2-7; D perhaps matches TRBD1 (6 bases). The clonotype was recovered from a woman aged 50 to 65 who had been exposed to COVID-19. The CDR3 here is CASSHRVPGTGYEQYF. CDR3 DNA: TGTGCCAGCAGCCACAGGGTCCCTGGGACGGGCTACGAGCAGTACTTC.